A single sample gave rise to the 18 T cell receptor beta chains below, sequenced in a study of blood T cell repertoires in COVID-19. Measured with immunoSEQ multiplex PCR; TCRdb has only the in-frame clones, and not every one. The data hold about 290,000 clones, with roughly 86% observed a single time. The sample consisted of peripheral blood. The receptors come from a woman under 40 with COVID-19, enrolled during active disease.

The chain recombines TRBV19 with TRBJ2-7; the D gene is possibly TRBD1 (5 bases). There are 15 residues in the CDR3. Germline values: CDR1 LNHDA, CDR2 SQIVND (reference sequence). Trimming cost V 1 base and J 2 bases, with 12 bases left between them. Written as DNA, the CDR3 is TGTGCCAGTAGTATAGCCCCCGACAGAGCCTACGAGCAGTACTTC. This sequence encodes CASSIAPDRAYEQYF.

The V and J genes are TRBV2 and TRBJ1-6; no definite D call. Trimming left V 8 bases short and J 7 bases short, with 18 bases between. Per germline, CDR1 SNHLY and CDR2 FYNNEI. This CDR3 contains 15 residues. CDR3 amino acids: CASRYSGVGNSPLHF. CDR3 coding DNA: TGTGCCAGCCGCTACAGCGGGGTCGGCAATTCACCCCTCCACTTT. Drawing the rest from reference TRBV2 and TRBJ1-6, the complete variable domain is EPEVTQTPSHQVTQMGQEVILRCVPISNHLYFYWYRQILGQKVEFLVSFYNNEISEKSEIFDDQFSVERPDGSNFTLKIRSTKLEDSAMYFCASRYSGVGNSPLHFGNGTRLTVT.

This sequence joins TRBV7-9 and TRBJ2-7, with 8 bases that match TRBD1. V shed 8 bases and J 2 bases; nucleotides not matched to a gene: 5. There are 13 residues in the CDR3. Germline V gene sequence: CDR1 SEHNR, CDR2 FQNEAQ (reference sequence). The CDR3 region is CASEDRVTYEQYF. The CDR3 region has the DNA TGTGCCAGCGAGGACAGGGTCACCTACGAGCAGTACTTC. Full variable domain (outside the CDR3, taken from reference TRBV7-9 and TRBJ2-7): DTGVSQNPRHKITKRGQNVTFRCDPISEHNRLYWYRQTLGQGPEFLTYFQNEAQLEKSRLLSDRFSAERPKGSFSTLEIQRTEQGDSAMYLCASEDRVTYEQYFGPGTRLTVT.

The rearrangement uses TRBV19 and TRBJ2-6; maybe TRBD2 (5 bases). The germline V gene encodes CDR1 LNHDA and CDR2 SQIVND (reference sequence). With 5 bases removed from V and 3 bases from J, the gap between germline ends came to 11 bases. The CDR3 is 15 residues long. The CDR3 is CASSVGRVGANVLTF. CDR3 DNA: TGTGCCAGTAGTGTAGGGCGGGTTGGGGCCAACGTCCTGACTTTC.

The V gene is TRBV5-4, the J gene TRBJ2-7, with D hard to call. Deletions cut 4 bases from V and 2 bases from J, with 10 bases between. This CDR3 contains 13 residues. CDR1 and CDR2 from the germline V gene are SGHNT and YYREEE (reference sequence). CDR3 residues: CASSQDMPYEQYF. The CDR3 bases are TGTGCCAGCAGCCAAGACATGCCCTACGAGCAGTACTTC.

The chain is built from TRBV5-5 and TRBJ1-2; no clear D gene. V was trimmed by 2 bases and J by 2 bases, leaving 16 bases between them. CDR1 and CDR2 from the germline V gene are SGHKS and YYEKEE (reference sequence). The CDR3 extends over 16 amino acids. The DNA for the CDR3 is TGTGCCAGCAGCTTCGGCCCTGCGGGGAGAAACTATGGCTACACCTTC. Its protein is CASSFGPAGRNYGYTF.

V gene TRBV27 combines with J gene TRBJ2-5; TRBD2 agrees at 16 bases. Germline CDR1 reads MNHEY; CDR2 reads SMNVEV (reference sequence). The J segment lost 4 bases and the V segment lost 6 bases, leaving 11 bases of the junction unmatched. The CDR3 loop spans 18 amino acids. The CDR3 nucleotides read TGTGCCAGCAGAACCGGGACTAGCGGGGGGGCGGTGGGAGAGACCCAGTACTTC. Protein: CASRTGTSGGAVGETQYF.

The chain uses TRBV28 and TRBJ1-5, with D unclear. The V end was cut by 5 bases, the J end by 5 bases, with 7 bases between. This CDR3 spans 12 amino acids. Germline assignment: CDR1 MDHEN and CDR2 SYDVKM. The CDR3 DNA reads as TGTGCCAGCAGTGCCGGTCATCAGCCCCAGCATTTT. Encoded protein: CASSAGHQPQHF.

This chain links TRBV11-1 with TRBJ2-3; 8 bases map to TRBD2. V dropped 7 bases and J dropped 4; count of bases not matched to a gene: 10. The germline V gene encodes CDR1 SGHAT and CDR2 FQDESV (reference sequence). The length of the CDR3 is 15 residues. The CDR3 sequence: CASNPGTRLSDTQYF. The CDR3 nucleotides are TGTGCCAGCAACCCCGGGACTAGACTTTCAGATACGCAGTATTTT.

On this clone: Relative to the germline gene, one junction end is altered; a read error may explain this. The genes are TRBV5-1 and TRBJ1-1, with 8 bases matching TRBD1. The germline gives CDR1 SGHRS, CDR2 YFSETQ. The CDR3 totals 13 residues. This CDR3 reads CASSYRVGTGDNF. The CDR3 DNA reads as TGCGCCAGCAGTTACCGCGTTGGGACAGGAGACAATTTT.

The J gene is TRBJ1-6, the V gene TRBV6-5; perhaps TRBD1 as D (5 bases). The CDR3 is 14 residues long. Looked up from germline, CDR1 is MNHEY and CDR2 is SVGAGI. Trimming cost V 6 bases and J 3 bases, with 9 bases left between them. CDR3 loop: CASSGQDYNSPLHF. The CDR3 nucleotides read TGTGCCAGCAGCGGACAAGACTATAATTCACCCCTCCACTTT.

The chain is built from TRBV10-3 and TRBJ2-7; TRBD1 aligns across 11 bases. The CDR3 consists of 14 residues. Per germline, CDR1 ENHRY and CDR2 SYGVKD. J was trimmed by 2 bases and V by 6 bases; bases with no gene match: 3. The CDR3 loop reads CAISQGQGAYEQYF. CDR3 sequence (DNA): TGTGCCATCAGCCAGGGACAGGGGGCCTACGAGCAGTACTTC.

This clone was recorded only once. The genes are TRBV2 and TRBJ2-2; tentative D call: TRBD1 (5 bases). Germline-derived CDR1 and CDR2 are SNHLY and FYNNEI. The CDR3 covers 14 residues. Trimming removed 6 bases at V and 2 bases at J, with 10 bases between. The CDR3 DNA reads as TGTGCCAGCAGGGATGACAGAAACACCGGGGAGCTGTTTTTT. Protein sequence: CASRDDRNTGELFF.

The CDR3 here is CATRGEWGVGEQFF. For the CDR3, the DNA is TGTGCCACCAGAGGGGAGTGGGGGGTGGGTGAGCAGTTCTTC. The chain combines TRBV15 with TRBJ2-1, with D perhaps matching TRBD2 (6 bases). Germline V gene lookup returns CDR1 LNHNV and CDR2 YYDKDF (reference sequence). V was shortened by 6 bases and J by 9 bases, with 18 bases between the two germline ends. The CDR3 sequence is 14 residues long.

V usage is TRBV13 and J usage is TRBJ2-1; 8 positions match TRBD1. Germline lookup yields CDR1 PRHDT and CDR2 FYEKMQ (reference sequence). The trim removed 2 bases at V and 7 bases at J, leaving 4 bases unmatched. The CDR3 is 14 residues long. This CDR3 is CASSLRQGSNEQFF. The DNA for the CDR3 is TGTGCCAGCAGCTTAAGACAGGGGAGTAATGAGCAGTTCTTC.

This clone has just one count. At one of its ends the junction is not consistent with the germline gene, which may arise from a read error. DNA for the CDR3: TGTGCCAGCACTGACGGGTTAAATGGAAAACTGTTTTTT. This translates into CASTDGLNGKLFF. The chain carries TRBV12-3 or TRBV12-4 and TRBJ1-4, with D uncertain. CDR3 length: 13 residues.

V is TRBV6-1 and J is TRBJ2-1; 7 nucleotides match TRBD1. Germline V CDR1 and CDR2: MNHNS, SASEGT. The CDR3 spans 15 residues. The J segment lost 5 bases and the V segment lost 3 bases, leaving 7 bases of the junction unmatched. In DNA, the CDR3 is TGTGCCAGCAGTGATTGGGGGACAGTTAACAATGAGCAGTTCTTC. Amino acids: CASSDWGTVNNEQFF.

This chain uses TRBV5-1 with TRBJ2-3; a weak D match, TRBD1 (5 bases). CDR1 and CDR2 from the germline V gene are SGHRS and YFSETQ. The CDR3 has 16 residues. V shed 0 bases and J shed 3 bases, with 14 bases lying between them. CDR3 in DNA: TGCGCCAGCAGCTTGGCCGCGGCAGGGAAGACAGATACGCAGTATTTT. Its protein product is CASSLAAAGKTDTQYF.